The next 21 T cell receptor beta chains were all read from a single sample in a study of blood T cell repertoires in COVID-19. Measured with immunoSEQ multiplex PCR; TCRdb has only the in-frame clones, and not every one. This table holds tens of thousands of clones, around nine tenths found once. Material for sequencing was peripheral blood. These receptors were taken from an elderly woman with acute or convalescent COVID-19.

The chain joins TRBV9 to TRBJ2-1, with D possibly being TRBD1 (5 bases). The germline gives CDR1 SGDLS, CDR2 YYNGEE. The CDR3 has 15 amino acids. The V end was cut by 0 bases, the J end by 4 bases, with 11 bases between. DNA for the CDR3: TGTGCCAGCAGCGTAGAGCCAGGGCTATACAATGAGCAGTTCTTC. Translated: CASSVEPGLYNEQFF.

This clone was seen once. The chain is built from TRBV5-1 and TRBJ2-2, with 8 bases that match TRBD2. The CDR3 has 15 residues. Trimming took 4 bases from V and 6 from J; bases not matched to a gene: 8. CDR1 is SGHRS and CDR2 is YFSETQ in the germline V gene. The DNA of the CDR3 is TGCGCCAGCAGCCACGGGACTAGTTCTGCCGGGGAGCTGTTTTTT. Amino acid sequence: CASSHGTSSAGELFF.

This clone was picked up one time. This chain uses TRBV10-1 with TRBJ1-2; D is undetermined. The germline V gene encodes CDR1 WNHNN and CDR2 SYGVQD (reference sequence). The CDR3 runs to 13 residues. Trimming removed 10 bases from V and 1 base from J, with 13 bases in between. CDR3 DNA: TGCGCCAACACCTCAACAGATAACTATGGCTACACCTTC. This translates into CANTSTDNYGYTF.

A few counts support this clone. The chain joins TRBV2 to TRBJ1-5, with D tentatively TRBD1 (6 bases). V lost 6 bases and J lost 3, with 12 bases in between. The V gene's germline CDR1 is SNHLY and CDR2 FYNNEI. CDR3 length: 14 residues. The CDR3 DNA is TGTGCCAGCAGATCGACAGGCCCCAATCAGCCCCAGCATTTT. Its translation: CASRSTGPNQPQHF. The full variable domain, rest sourced from reference TRBV2 and TRBJ1-5, is EPEVTQTPSHQVTQMGQEVILRCVPISNHLYFYWYRQILGQKVEFLVSFYNNEISEKSEIFDDQFSVERPDGSNFTLKIRSTKLEDSAMYFCASRSTGPNQPQHFGDGTRLSIL.

V is TRBV20-1 and J is TRBJ1-2, with TRBD1 matching over 8 bases. There are 11 residues in the CDR3. Germline CDR1 is DFQATT and CDR2 is SNEGSKA (reference sequence). CDR3: CTPGGVYGYTF. CDR3 DNA sequence: TGCACCCCAGGGGGCGTCTATGGCTACACCTTC.

This chain links TRBV28 with TRBJ1-6; no definite D call. CDR1 MDHEN and CDR2 SYDVKM come from the germline V gene. CDR3 size: 14 residues. The V end was cut by 8 bases, the J end by 5 bases, with 13 bases between. The CDR3 region is CASEEGVNNSPLHF. CDR3 coding DNA: TGTGCCAGCGAAGAGGGAGTCAATAATTCACCCCTCCACTTT.

This chain uses TRBV2 with TRBJ1-4; D gene ambiguous. The CDR3 spans 12 residues. CDR1 and CDR2 (germline): SNHLY, FYNNEI. Trimming pared 2 bases from V and 13 bases from J, leaving 11 bases between. The DNA of the CDR3 is TGTGCCAGCAGTGAAAATGAACGGAGACTGTTTTTT. Protein sequence: CASSENERRLFF.

The chain recombines TRBV6-8 with TRBJ2-1; 7 bases are shared with TRBD2. V shed 0 bases and J 8 bases; nucleotides not matched to a gene: 4. The CDR3 is made up of 14 amino acids. CDR1 and CDR2 (germline): MNHGY, SAAAGT. CDR3 region: CASSYSSGVDEQFF. The CDR3 nucleotides are TGTGCCAGCAGTTACTCGAGCGGGGTCGATGAGCAGTTCTTC.

V and J are TRBV4-3 and TRBJ1-1, with 9 bases matching TRBD1. Germline values: CDR1 LGHNA, CDR2 YSLEER. V was pared by 0 bases and J by 4 bases, with 3 bases of the junction left unmatched. The CDR3 spans 15 residues. In nucleotides, the CDR3 is TGCGCCAGCAGCCAAGAATGGGACAGGGCCACTGAAGCTTTCTTT. Translation gives CASSQEWDRATEAFF.

The chain has TRBV20-1 and TRBJ1-2, with TRBD1 matching 8 bases. Germline lookup yields CDR1 DFQATT and CDR2 SNEGSKA (reference sequence). This CDR3 has 13 residues. The V gene end was trimmed by 3 bases and the J gene end by 4 bases; junction bases not matched to a gene: 4. In DNA, the CDR3 is TGCAGTGCTAGTAGACAGGGGCCCTATGGCTACACCTTC. This translates into CSASRQGPYGYTF.

This sequence joins TRBV4-2 and TRBJ2-3, with D possibly TRBD2 on 7 matching bases. Between the trimmed V and J ends, which lost 5 bases and 6 bases, there was a span of 15 bases. The length of the CDR3 is 14 residues. Germline lookup yields CDR1 LGHNA and CDR2 YNFKEQ. The CDR3 sequence: CASSYSGRGDTQYF. CDR3 bases: TGTGCCAGCAGCTATTCGGGGAGGGGGGATACGCAGTATTTT.

V usage is TRBV10-3 and J usage is TRBJ1-5; possible D gene TRBD1, 6 bases. V dropped 10 bases and J dropped 0 bases, with 16 bases sitting between them. This CDR3 is built from 15 residues. CDR1 is ENHRY, CDR2 SYGVKD, per germline. The DNA for the CDR3 is TGTGCCACCAAGTTGAACAGGGATAGCAATCAGCCCCAGCATTTT. Translated, it gives CATKLNRDSNQPQHF.

The V gene is TRBV7-9, the J gene TRBJ2-7, with 7 nucleotides matching TRBD1. Germline loops: CDR1 SEHNR, CDR2 FQNEAQ (reference sequence). J was trimmed by 9 bases and V by 6 bases; bases with no gene match: 8. The CDR3 has 12 amino acids. CDR3 sequence (DNA): TGTGCCAGCAGACGGGACAGTCTCGGGCAGTACTTC. Protein sequence: CASRRDSLGQYF.

V and J are TRBV6-5 and TRBJ2-2; tentatively, D is TRBD2 (5 bases). CDR3 length: 13 amino acids. Trimming removed 7 bases from V and 5 bases from J, with 11 bases in between. The V gene's germline CDR1 is MNHEY and CDR2 SVGAGI. CDR3 coding DNA: TGTGCCAGCAAGCTAGGGAGTACCGGGGAGCTGTTTTTT. Amino acid sequence: CASKLGSTGELFF.

This clone was counted only a few times. The chain recombines TRBV2 with TRBJ1-1; TRBD1 agrees at 7 bases. There are 13 residues in the CDR3. Unmatched junction bases numbered 6, after V lost 6 bases and J lost 5 bases. Germline-derived CDR1 and CDR2 are SNHLY and FYNNEI. CDR3 residues: CASRTGIKTEAFF. The CDR3 nucleotides read TGTGCCAGCAGGACAGGGATTAAGACTGAAGCTTTCTTT. The whole variable domain, remainder taken from reference TRBV2 and TRBJ1-1, is EPEVTQTPSHQVTQMGQEVILRCVPISNHLYFYWYRQILGQKVEFLVSFYNNEISEKSEIFDDQFSVERPDGSNFTLKIRSTKLEDSAMYFCASRTGIKTEAFFGQGTRLTVV.

This clone has more than one count but fewer than ten. This chain connects TRBV7-9 to TRBJ1-2, with TRBD1 identical over 8 bases. Per the germline V gene, CDR1 is SEHNR and CDR2 is FQNEAQ (reference sequence). The CDR3 totals 17 residues. The V segment lost 5 bases and the J segment 0 bases; nucleotides outside the gene matches: 11. The CDR3 nucleotides read TGTGCCAGCAGCAAGGACAGGGCGTCCTTTTCTAACTATGGCTACACCTTC. Protein: CASSKDRASFSNYGYTF.

This rearrangement joins TRBV7-9 to TRBJ2-7, with 7 bases aligning to TRBD2. The CDR3 runs to 12 residues. Germline CDR1 SEHNR, CDR2 FQNEAQ (reference sequence). With 5 bases clipped from V and 3 bases from J, the junction kept 1 base outside the gene matches. The CDR3 DNA reads as TGTGCCAGCAGCCGCGGGAGCTACGAGCAGTACTTC. As protein: CASSRGSYEQYF. The full variable domain, rest sourced from reference TRBV7-9 and TRBJ2-7, is DTGVSQNPRHKITKRGQNVTFRCDPISEHNRLYWYRQTLGQGPEFLTYFQNEAQLEKSRLLSDRFSAERPKGSFSTLEIQRTEQGDSAMYLCASSRGSYEQYFGPGTRLTVT.

The chain combines TRBV7-2 with TRBJ1-2, with TRBD1 matching 12 bases. Germline loops: CDR1 SGHTA, CDR2 FQGNSA. The CDR3 is made up of 15 amino acids. The ends lost 4 bases at V and 8 bases at J; junction bases unmatched: 8. The CDR3 reads CASSSTGTGGIGYTF. The DNA for the CDR3 is TGTGCCAGCAGCTCGACTGGGACAGGGGGCATAGGCTACACCTTC.

J is TRBJ1-1 and V is TRBV7-9; TRBD1 is a possible D gene (5 bases). The CDR3 extends over 15 amino acids. With 6 bases removed from V and 2 bases from J, the gap between germline ends came to 16 bases. Looked up from germline, CDR1 is SEHNR and CDR2 is FQNEAQ (reference sequence). CDR3 sequence reads: CASRQKGSRNTEAFF. CDR3 nucleotide sequence: TGTGCCAGCAGACAAAAGGGGTCTCGAAACACTGAAGCTTTCTTT. The full variable domain, completed using reference TRBV7-9 and TRBJ1-1, is DTGVSQNPRHKITKRGQNVTFRCDPISEHNRLYWYRQTLGQGPEFLTYFQNEAQLEKSRLLSDRFSAERPKGSFSTLEIQRTEQGDSAMYLCASRQKGSRNTEAFFGQGTRLTVV.

The chain uses TRBV28 and TRBJ2-3, with 8 bases aligning to TRBD2. The junction had 7 bases not matched to a gene; V was cut back by 9 bases and J by 2 bases. The germline V gene has CDR1 MDHEN and CDR2 SYDVKM. CDR3 length: 14 amino acids. CDR3 DNA: TGTGCCAGTCGAATGCGGGGGGTCACAGATACGCAGTATTTT. Translation gives CASRMRGVTDTQYF.

J is TRBJ1-2 and V is TRBV5-1, with D tentatively TRBD1 (6 bases). Germline V gene lookup returns CDR1 SGHRS and CDR2 YFSETQ. The V end was cut by 4 bases, the J end by 8 bases, with 15 bases between. The CDR3 covers 13 residues. Here the CDR3 DNA reads TGCGCCAGCAGCCCGTCGACAGGTCCGGGCTACACCTTC. It is translated as CASSPSTGPGYTF. The variable domain in full, completed from reference TRBV5-1 and TRBJ1-2, reads KAGVTQTPRYLIKTRGQQVTLSCSPISGHRSVSWYQQTPGQGLQFLFEYFSETQRNKGNFPGRFSGRQFSNSRSEMNVSTLELGDSALYLCASSPSTGPGYTFGSGTRLTVV.